The present TCR beta chain was sequenced within a study of T cell repertoires in MIS-A myocarditis. Clones were sequenced by immunoSEQ multiplex PCR, and TCRdb holds only the in-frame ones, with some missing. The sample records more than 6,000 clones, approximately 72% being singletons. This TCR was sampled from a man aged 18 to 29 with fulminant myocarditis from multisystem inflammatory syndrome in adults (MIS-A) after COVID-19. Sequenced: right inferior lung lobe tissue obtained at autopsy.

This CDR3 reads CASSATDRGAADTQYF. DNA for the CDR3: TGTGCCAGCAGTGCCACCGACAGGGGAGCAGCAGATACGCAGTATTTT. The chain uses TRBV6-2 or TRBV6-3 and TRBJ2-3, with TRBD1 matching over 8 bases. V trimming: 5 bases; J trimming: 4 bases; junction bases outside the gene matches: 11. The CDR3 is 16 amino acids. Germline loops: CDR1 MNHEY, CDR2 SVGEGT.